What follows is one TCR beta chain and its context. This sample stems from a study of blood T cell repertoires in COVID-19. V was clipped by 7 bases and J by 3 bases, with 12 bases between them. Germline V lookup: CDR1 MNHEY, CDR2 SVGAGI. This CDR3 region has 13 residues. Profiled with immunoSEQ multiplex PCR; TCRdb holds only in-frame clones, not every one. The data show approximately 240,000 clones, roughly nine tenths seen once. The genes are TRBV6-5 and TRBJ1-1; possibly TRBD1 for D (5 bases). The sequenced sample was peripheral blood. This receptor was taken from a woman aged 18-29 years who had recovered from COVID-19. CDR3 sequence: CASNIQGDTEAFF. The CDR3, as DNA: TGTGCCAGCAACATCCAAGGGGACACTGAAGCTTTCTTT.